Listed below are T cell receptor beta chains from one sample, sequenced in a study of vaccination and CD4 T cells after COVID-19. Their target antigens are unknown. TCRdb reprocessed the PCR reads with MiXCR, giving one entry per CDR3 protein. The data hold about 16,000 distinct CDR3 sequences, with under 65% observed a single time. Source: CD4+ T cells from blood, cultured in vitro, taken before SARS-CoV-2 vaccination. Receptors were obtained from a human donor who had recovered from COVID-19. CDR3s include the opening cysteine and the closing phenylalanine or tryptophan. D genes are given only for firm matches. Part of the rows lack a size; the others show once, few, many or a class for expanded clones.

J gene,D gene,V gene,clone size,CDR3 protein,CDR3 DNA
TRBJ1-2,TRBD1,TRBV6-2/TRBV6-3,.,CASSTGDVYGYTF,TGTGCCAGCAGCACAGGGGATGTCTATGGCTACACCTTC
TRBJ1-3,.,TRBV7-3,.,CASSLGPGPGNTIYF,TGTGCCAGCAGCCTCGGTCCGGGGCCCGGAAACACCATATATTTT
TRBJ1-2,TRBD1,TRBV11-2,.,CASSLVGYRGGYGYTF,TGTGCCAGCAGCTTAGTCGGATACAGGGGGGGCTATGGCTACACCTTC
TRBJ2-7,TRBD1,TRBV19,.,CASGQGGTNEQYF,TGTGCCAGCGGACAGGGTGGGACGAACGAGCAGTACTTC
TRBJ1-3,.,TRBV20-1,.,CSARGIGAGNTIYF,TGCAGTGCTAGGGGGATAGGGGCTGGAAACACCATATATTTT
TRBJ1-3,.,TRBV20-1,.,CSASATTGGAGNTIYF,TGCAGTGCTAGTGCCACTACAGGTGGGGCTGGAAACACCATATATTTT
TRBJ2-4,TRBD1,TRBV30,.,CAWSPHRGSDIQYF,TGTGCCTGGAGTCCACACAGGGGCTCGGACATTCAGTACTTC
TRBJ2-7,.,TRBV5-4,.,CASSLGQYYEQYF,TGTGCCAGCAGCTTAGGACAGTACTACGAGCAGTACTTC
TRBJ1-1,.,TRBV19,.,CASSALRDTEAFF,TGTGCCAGTAGTGCCTTAAGGGACACTGAAGCTTTCTTT
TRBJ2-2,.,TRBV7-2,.,CASSSPRLTGELFF,TGTGCCAGCAGCTCCCCTCGATTGACCGGGGAGCTGTTTTTT
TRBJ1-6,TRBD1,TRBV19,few,CASTKQGSSSPLHF,TGTGCCAGTACCAAACAGGGGTCTTCTTCACCCCTCCACTTT
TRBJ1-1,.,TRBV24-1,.,CATSGGRPSGTEAFF,TGTGCCACCAGTGGAGGACGACCCAGCGGCACTGAAGCTTTCTTT
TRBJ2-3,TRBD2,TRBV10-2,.,CASGAGGPWTQYF,TGCGCCAGCGGAGCGGGAGGGCCGTGGACGCAGTATTTT
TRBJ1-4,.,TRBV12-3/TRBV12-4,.,CASSRGQLNEKLFF,TGTGCCAGCAGCCGTGGACAGCTTAATGAAAAACTGTTTTTT
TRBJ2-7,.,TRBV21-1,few,CASSKVPAGPNYEQYF,TGTGCCAGCAGCAAAGTCCCAGCCGGGCCAAACTACGAGCAGTACTTC